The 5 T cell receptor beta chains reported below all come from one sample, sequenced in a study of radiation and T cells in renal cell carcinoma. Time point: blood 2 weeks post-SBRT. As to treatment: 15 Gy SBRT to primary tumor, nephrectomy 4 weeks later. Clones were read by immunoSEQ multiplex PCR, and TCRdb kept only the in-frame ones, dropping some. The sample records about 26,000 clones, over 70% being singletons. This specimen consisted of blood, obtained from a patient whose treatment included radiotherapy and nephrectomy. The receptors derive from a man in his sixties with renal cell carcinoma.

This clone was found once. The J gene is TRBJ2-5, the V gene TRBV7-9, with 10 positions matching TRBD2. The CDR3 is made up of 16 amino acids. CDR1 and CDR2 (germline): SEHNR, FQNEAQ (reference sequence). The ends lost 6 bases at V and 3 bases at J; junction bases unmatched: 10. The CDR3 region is CASSQLTGLAKETQYF. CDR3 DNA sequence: TGTGCCAGCAGTCAACTCACGGGACTAGCGAAAGAGACCCAGTACTTC.

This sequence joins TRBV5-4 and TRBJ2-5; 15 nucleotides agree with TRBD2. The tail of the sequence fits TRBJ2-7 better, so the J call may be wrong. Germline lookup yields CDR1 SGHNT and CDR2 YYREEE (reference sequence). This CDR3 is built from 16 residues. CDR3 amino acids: CASSSRTSGRAYEQYF. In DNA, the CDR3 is TGTGCCAGCAGCTCTCGGACTAGCGGGAGGGCCTACGAGCAGTACTTC.

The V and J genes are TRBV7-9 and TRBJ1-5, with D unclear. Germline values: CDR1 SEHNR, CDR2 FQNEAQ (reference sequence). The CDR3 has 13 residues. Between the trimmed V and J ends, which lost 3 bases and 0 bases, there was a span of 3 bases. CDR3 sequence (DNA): TGTGCCAGCAGCTTGGATAGCAATCAGCCCCAGCATTTT. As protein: CASSLDSNQPQHF. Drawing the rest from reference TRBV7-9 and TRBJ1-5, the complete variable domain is DTGVSQNPRHKITKRGQNVTFRCDPISEHNRLYWYRQTLGQGPEFLTYFQNEAQLEKSRLLSDRFSAERPKGSFSTLEIQRTEQGDSAMYLCASSLDSNQPQHFGDGTRLSIL.

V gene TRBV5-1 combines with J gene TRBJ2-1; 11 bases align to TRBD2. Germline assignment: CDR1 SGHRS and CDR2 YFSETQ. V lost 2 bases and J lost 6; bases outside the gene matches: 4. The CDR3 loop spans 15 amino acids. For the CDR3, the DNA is TGCGCCAGCAGCTTACTAGCGGGAGCGGGCAATGAGCAGTTCTTC. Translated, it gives CASSLLAGAGNEQFF.

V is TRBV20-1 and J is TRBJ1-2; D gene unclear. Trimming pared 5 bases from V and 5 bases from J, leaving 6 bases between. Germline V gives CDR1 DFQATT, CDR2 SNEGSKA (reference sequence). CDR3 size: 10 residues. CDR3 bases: TGCAGTGCTCTTCAGTATGGCTACACCTTC. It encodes CSALQYGYTF.